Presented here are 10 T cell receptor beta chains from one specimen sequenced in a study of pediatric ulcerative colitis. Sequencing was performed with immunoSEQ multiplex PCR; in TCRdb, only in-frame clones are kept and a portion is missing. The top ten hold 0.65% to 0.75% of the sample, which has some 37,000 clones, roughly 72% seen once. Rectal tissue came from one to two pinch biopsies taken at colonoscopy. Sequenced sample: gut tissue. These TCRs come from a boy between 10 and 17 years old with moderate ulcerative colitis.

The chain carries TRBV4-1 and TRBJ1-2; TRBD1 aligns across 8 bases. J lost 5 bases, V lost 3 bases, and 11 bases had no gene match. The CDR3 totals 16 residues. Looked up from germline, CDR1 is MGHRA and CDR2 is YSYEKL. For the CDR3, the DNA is TGCGCCAGCAGCCAGGACCCGGACAGGGATAGGTATGGCTACACCTTC. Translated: CASSQDPDRDRYGYTF.

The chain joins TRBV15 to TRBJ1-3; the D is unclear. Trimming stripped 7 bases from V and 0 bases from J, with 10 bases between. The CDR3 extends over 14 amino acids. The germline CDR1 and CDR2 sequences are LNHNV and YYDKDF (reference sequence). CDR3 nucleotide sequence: TGTGCCACCACCCGCGGGCACTCTGGAAACACCATATATTTT. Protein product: CATTRGHSGNTIYF.

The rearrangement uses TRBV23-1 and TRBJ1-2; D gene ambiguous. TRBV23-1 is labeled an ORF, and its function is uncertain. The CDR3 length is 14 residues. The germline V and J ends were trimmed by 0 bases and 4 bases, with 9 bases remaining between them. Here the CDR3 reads CASSQSKSGYGYTF. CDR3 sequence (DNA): TGCGCCAGCAGTCAATCGAAGTCGGGCTATGGCTACACCTTC.

CDR3: CASSPGQGNQPQHF. The CDR3 bases are TGTGCCAGCTCACCGGGACAGGGCAATCAGCCCCAGCATTTT. The chain uses TRBV18 and TRBJ1-5; 8 bases are shared with TRBD1. J lost 2 bases, V lost 3 bases, and 0 bases had no gene match. The length of the CDR3 is 14 residues. The germline V gene has CDR1 KGHSH and CDR2 LQKENI.

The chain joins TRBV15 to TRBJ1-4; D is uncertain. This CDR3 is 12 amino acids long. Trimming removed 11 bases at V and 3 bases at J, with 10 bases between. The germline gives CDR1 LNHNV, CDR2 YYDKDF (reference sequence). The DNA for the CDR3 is TGTGCCCCTACGGACTCTAATGAAAAACTGTTTTTT. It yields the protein CAPTDSNEKLFF.

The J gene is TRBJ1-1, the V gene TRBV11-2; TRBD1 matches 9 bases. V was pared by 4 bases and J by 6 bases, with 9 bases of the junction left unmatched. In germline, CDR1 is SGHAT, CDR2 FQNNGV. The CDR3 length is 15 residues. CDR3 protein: CASSSLKDRGAEAFF. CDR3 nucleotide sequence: TGTGCCAGCAGCTCCCTAAAGGACAGGGGCGCTGAAGCTTTCTTT.

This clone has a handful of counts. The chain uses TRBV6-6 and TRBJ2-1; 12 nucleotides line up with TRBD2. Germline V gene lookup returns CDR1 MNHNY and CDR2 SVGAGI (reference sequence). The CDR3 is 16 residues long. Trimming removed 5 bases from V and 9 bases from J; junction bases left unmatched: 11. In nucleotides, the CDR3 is TGTGCCAGCAGTAGACTAGCGGGAGTAGGAACGGTTGAGCAGTTCTTC. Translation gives CASSRLAGVGTVEQFF.

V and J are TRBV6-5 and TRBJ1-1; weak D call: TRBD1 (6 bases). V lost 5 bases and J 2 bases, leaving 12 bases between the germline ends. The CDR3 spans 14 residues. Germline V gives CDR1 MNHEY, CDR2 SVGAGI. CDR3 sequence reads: CASSKLQGNTEAFF. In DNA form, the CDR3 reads TGTGCCAGCAGTAAATTACAGGGAAACACTGAAGCTTTCTTT.

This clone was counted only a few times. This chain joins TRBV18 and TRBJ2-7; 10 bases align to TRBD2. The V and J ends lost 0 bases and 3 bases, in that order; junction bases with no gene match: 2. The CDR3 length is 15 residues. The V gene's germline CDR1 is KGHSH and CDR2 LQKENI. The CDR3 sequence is CASSPPSSGSYEQYF. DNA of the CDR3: TGTGCCAGCTCACCACCCTCTAGCGGGAGCTACGAGCAGTACTTC.

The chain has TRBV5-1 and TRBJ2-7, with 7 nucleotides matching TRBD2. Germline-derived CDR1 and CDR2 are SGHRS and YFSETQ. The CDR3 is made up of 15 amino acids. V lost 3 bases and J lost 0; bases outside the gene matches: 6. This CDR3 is CASSSGLKSSYEQYF. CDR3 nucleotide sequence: TGCGCCAGCAGCTCGGGACTAAAAAGCTCCTACGAGCAGTACTTC.